This T cell receptor beta chain derives from a study of CD8 T cells in ankylosing spondylitis. Study results and caveats: Seemingly characteristic of ankylosing spondylitis blood was a TCR beta motif consisting of about 8 highly homologous variants. CD8+ by phenotype, disease-linked clones were relatively rare in peripheral blood. There were earlier reports of some motif variants in reactive arthritis synovial fluid and blood. Significantly higher representation of disease-linked clones was reported for matched ankylosing spondylitis synovial fluid.

This clonotype was found a few times. The antigen is unknown. Libraries of TCR beta came from quantitative 5'-RACE with molecular barcodes. A single record per CDR3 protein comes from TCRdb applying MiXCR to the 5' RACE reads. The sample lists some 140,000 distinct CDR3 sequences; approximately 17% were seen once. V shed 7 bases, J shed 4 bases, and the junction held 6 bases outside the gene matches. CDR3 length equals 15 residues. CDR1 and CDR2 (germline): MNHEY, SMNVEV (reference sequence). Sequencing was performed on blood, either unsorted or a sorted T cell fraction (not recorded which). The J gene is TRBJ1-5, the V gene TRBV27, with TRBD1 matching over 11 bases. This clonotype was sampled from a male donor with ankylosing spondylitis. In DNA, the CDR3 is TGTGCCAGCACGACCGGGACAGGGGGGAATCAGCCCCAGCATTTT. This sequence encodes CASTTGTGGNQPQHF.